This T cell receptor (beta chain) is drawn from a study of graft-versus-host responses after intestinal transplantation. Germline V gives CDR1 SQVTM, CDR2 ANQGSEA. This CDR3 comprises 15 residues. Trimming shortened V by 7 bases and J by 1 base, and 20 bases separated the two germline ends. Data came from immunoSEQ multiplex PCR; TCRdb stores just in-frame clones and leaves some out. The sample records 50,000 to 75,000 clones, over 90% being singletons. In the case of this clone: Its target is not known.

The sample was unstimulated CD8+ T cells sorted from spleen or lymph node cells, taken before transplant. This receptor was taken from a human donor who was the organ donor for an intestinal transplant. V gene TRBV29-1 combines with J gene TRBJ2-7; weak D call: TRBD2 (5 bases). Here the CDR3 reads CSALREGSPSYEQYF. Here the CDR3 DNA reads TGCAGCGCCCTCCGAGAGGGCAGCCCATCCTACGAGCAGTACTTC.